A single sample gave rise to the 11 T cell receptor beta chains below, sequenced in a study of OX40 agonist ivuxolimab in advanced cancers. Measured with immunoSEQ multiplex PCR; TCRdb has only the in-frame clones, and not every one. The sample records some 80,000 clones, 85% to 90% being singletons. This specimen consisted of CD4+ or CD8+ T cells sorted from blood, obtained in a trial of the OX40 agonist ivuxolimab. Receptors originate from an adult with an advanced solid tumor such as melanoma, head and neck, liver or kidney cancer.

This clone was recorded a few times. The genes are TRBV7-2 and TRBJ1-5; D gene uncertain. V was shortened by 5 bases and J by 5 bases, with 10 bases between the two germline ends. Germline lookup yields CDR1 SGHTA and CDR2 FQGNSA. This CDR3 has 13 amino acids. The DNA for the CDR3 is TGTGCCAGCAGCCCATCCCCCGATCAGCCCCAGCATTTT. Protein: CASSPSPDQPQHF.

This chain connects TRBV18 to TRBJ1-4; D is unresolved. The CDR3 runs to 16 residues. Trimming removed 6 bases from V and 0 bases from J, with 14 bases in between. Germline V lookup: CDR1 KGHSH, CDR2 LQKENI. DNA for the CDR3: TGTGCCAGCTCGGTCACGAAATCTGCAACTAATGAAAAACTGTTTTTT. Translating gives CASSVTKSATNEKLFF.

The CDR3 DNA is TGCGCCAGCAGCCCGCAGGGAGGTTGCACTGAAGCTTTCTTT. Protein product: CASSPQGGCTEAFF. V and J are TRBV5-1 and TRBJ1-1; maybe TRBD1 (5 bases). Germline V lookup: CDR1 SGHRS, CDR2 YFSETQ. CDR3 length: 14 residues. The V end was cut by 4 bases, the J end by 4 bases, with 14 bases between. The complete variable domain, with remaining parts taken from reference TRBV5-1 and TRBJ1-1, reads KAGVTQTPRYLIKTRGQQVTLSCSPISGHRSVSWYQQTPGQGLQFLFEYFSETQRNKGNFPGRFSGRQFSNSRSEMNVSTLELGDSALYLCASSPQGGCTEAFFGQGTRLTVV.

The chain employs TRBV6-5 and TRBJ2-7, with TRBD2 as a possible D gene (5 bases). The CDR3 covers 13 residues. The V and J ends lost 5 bases and 4 bases respectively, with 12 bases between them. Germline V gene sequence: CDR1 MNHEY, CDR2 SVGAGI. The CDR3 DNA reads as TGTGCCAGCAGTCCCCTGGGAGAATACGAGCAGTACTTC. It is translated as CASSPLGEYEQYF.

The chain joins TRBV4-2 to TRBJ2-3, with 10 bases lining up with TRBD2. Per germline, CDR1 LGHNA and CDR2 YNFKEQ. The CDR3 is made up of 16 amino acids. The ends lost 3 bases at V and 1 base at J; junction bases unmatched: 4. CDR3 DNA sequence: TGTGCCAGCAGCCAGATAACTAGCGGGGGCACAGATACGCAGTATTTT. Amino acids: CASSQITSGGTDTQYF.

This clone was recorded only once. CDR3 protein: CASSPRFQTLTTF. In DNA, the CDR3 is TGTGCCAGTAGCCCTCGGTTCCAGACTTTGACGACTTTC. The chain employs TRBV19 and TRBJ2-6; D unclear. The V and J ends lost 6 bases and 18 bases respectively, with 21 bases between them. This CDR3 comprises 13 residues. Germline V gives CDR1 LNHDA, CDR2 SQIVND (reference sequence).

This chain connects TRBV7-2 to TRBJ1-6; 7 nucleotides align to TRBD1. With V trimmed by 7 bases and J by 0 bases, 9 bases remained unmatched. The length of the CDR3 is 17 residues. Germline values: CDR1 SGHTA, CDR2 FQGNSA. DNA for the CDR3: TGTGCCAGCACCGGACAGGTTACAAGCTCCTATAATTCACCCCTCCACTTT. Encoded protein: CASTGQVTSSYNSPLHF.

V and J are TRBV29-1 and TRBJ2-2; either TRBD1 or TRBD2 may fit D (6 bases each). Germline values: CDR1 SQVTM, CDR2 ANQGSEA. The V and J ends lost 4 bases and 6 bases respectively, with 21 bases between them. The CDR3 contains 16 residues. The CDR3 region has the DNA TGCAGCGTTGGGAAAGGGTGGGGGGCAGCGGCCGGGGAGCTGTTTTTT. This translates into CSVGKGWGAAAGELFF.

The chain recombines TRBV2 with TRBJ2-7; D may be TRBD1 (5 bases). Germline CDR1 SNHLY, CDR2 FYNNEI. Between the trimmed V and J ends, which lost 3 bases and 0 bases, there was a span of 6 bases. CDR3 length: 13 amino acids. The CDR3 DNA reads as TGTGCCAGCAGTGATCAGGGCTCCTACGAGCAGTACTTC. Translated, it gives CASSDQGSYEQYF. The full variable domain, completed using reference TRBV2 and TRBJ2-7, is EPEVTQTPSHQVTQMGQEVILRCVPISNHLYFYWYRQILGQKVEFLVSFYNNEISEKSEIFDDQFSVERPDGSNFTLKIRSTKLEDSAMYFCASSDQGSYEQYFGPGTRLTVT.

The CDR3 protein is CASSLRGGRPSSGANVLTF. The CDR3 DNA reads TGTGCCAGCAGCTTAAGGGGTGGGCGGCCCAGCTCTGGGGCCAACGTCCTGACTTTC. The chain recombines TRBV5-8 with TRBJ2-6; perhaps TRBD1 as D (5 bases). V dropped 2 bases and J dropped 0 bases, with 18 bases sitting between them. The CDR3 contains 19 residues. CDR1 is SGHTS and CDR2 is YDEGEE in the germline V gene.

The chain links TRBV2 to TRBJ1-4; D is possibly TRBD1 (6 bases). The CDR3 has 19 amino acids. Looked up from germline, CDR1 is SNHLY and CDR2 is FYNNEI. V was clipped by 3 bases and J by 0 bases, with 20 bases between them. The CDR3 coding sequence is TGTGCCAGCAGTGACCCGAAACAGGGATTTTCTGCAACTAATGAAAAACTGTTTTTT. Encoded protein: CASSDPKQGFSATNEKLFF.